This T cell receptor (beta chain) was documented in a study of technical replicates of blood from several donors. TCRdb keeps only in-frame clones here, not all; method: immunoSEQ multiplex PCR. The sample includes approximately 74,000 clones, roughly 98% of them seen just once. This CDR3 spans 14 amino acids. CDR1 is LNHDA, CDR2 SQIVND, per germline (reference sequence). Between the trimmed V and J ends, which lost 7 bases and 5 bases, there was a span of 14 bases. The TCR comes from a human donor in good health. Material: T cells isolated from PBMCs. V and J are TRBV19 and TRBJ2-2; D perhaps matches TRBD1 (5 bases). In nucleotides, the CDR3 is TGTGCCAGTAAAGTGCAGGGTGTGACCGGGGAGCTGTTTTTT. As protein: CASKVQGVTGELFF.